This T cell receptor (beta chain) was found in a study of blood T cell repertoires in COVID-19. Overall study context: COVID-19 samples, acute and convalescent, were from the United States, Italy and Spain. Sample material is recorded as cDNA or gDNA derived from T cells, B-cell-depleted T cells, or PBMCs.

Per the original data handling: Estimation of nucleated cell counts relied on the amplification of reference gene primers. Produced via immunoSEQ multiplex PCR; TCRdb's table is partial and in-frame only. For V, J and clone size, that table is used; D and trimming come from the DNA. The table includes 270,000 or so clones, approximately 84% detected once. The V gene's germline CDR1 is MNHEY and CDR2 SMNVEV (reference sequence). CDR3 length equals 12 residues. V was cut by 7 bases and J by 7 bases, with 13 bases left in between. This TCR came from a human donor in a cohort sampled during active COVID-19. This chain uses TRBV27 with TRBJ1-2; D is unclear. The sample taken for sequencing was peripheral blood. The chain's CDR3 is CASKKGGLGYTF. CDR3 in DNA: TGTGCCAGCAAAAAAGGAGGTCTTGGCTACACCTTC.